The rows below give T cell receptor beta chains drawn from one sample of a study of blood T cell repertoires in COVID-19. Profiling relied on immunoSEQ multiplex PCR, and the TCRdb table lists in-frame clones only, not all of them. Found here are about 210,000 clones, almost 85% of them singletons; the top ten hold 4.5% to 5.5%. Sequencing was performed on peripheral blood. The origin of the receptors is a man aged 50-59 years with COVID-19, enrolled during active disease. CDR3s include the opening cysteine and the closing phenylalanine or tryptophan. The D gene is left open where the match is weak. A clone size is listed for some rows: how often the clone was seen (once, few, many), or a class if it is expanded.

j_gene,abundance,v_gene,d_gene,CDR3aa,CDR3nt
TRBJ2-1,.,TRBV7-9,TRBD2,CASSLTGTSYVDEQFF,TGTGCCAGCAGCTTGACCGGGACTAGCTATGTCGATGAGCAGTTCTTC
TRBJ1-6,few,TRBV30,.,CAWSVGQGFSYNSPLHF,TGTGCCTGGAGTGTGGGCCAGGGGTTTTCCTATAATTCACCCCTCCACTTT
TRBJ2-3,.,TRBV15,.,CATSSGGGTDTQYF,TGTGCCACCAGCAGCGGGGGTGGTACAGATACGCAGTATTTT
TRBJ1-2,once,TRBV28,.,CASSLSQGIGGYTF,TGTGCCAGCAGTTTATCCCAGGGAATAGGAGGCTACACCTTC
TRBJ2-1,.,TRBV5-4,.,CASSHIQALSDNEQFF,TGTGCCAGCAGCCACATACAGGCCTTATCCGACAATGAGCAGTTCTTC
TRBJ2-1,.,TRBV5-4,.,CASSLGLDYNEQFF,TGTGCCAGCAGCTTGGGACTAGACTACAATGAGCAGTTCTTC
TRBJ2-2,.,TRBV3-1/TRBV3-2,TRBD1,CASSQGTGDTGELFF,TGTGCCAGCAGCCAAGGGACAGGGGACACCGGGGAGCTGTTTTTT
TRBJ2-7,.,TRBV7-8,.,CASSLEQASYEQYF,TGTGCCAGCAGCTTAGAACAGGCCTCCTACGAGCAGTACTTC
TRBJ2-7,few,TRBV6-4,TRBD1,CASSNRDREKYEQYF,TGTGCCAGCAGTAACCGGGACAGAGAGAAGTACGAGCAGTACTTC
TRBJ1-4,.,TRBV6-5,TRBD1,CASSYSGQRAEKLFF,TGTGCCAGCAGTTACTCGGGACAGCGGGCTGAAAAACTGTTTTTT
TRBJ1-2,.,TRBV6-5,.,CASSYRQTRTDYGYTF,TGTGCCAGCAGTTATCGTCAGACAAGAACTGACTATGGCTACACCTTC
TRBJ1-6,.,TRBV5-4,.,CASSMGRSSYNSPLHF,TGTGCCAGCAGCATGGGGAGGAGCTCCTATAATTCACCCCTCCACTTT
TRBJ2-5,.,TRBV27,TRBD2,CASSLSRLAQETQYF,TGTGCCAGCAGTTTATCGCGACTAGCCCAAGAGACCCAGTACTTC
TRBJ1-6,.,TRBV11-2,TRBD1,CASSFGQGTSPLHF,TGTGCCAGCAGCTTCGGACAGGGGACTTCACCCCTCCACTTT
TRBJ1-2,.,TRBV2,.,CASTQGYGYTF,TGTGCCAGCACCCAGGGGTATGGCTACACCTTC
TRBJ1-4,.,TRBV6-5,.,CASKAAGNEKLFF,TGTGCCAGCAAGGCGGCAGGGAATGAAAAACTGTTTTTT
TRBJ1-2,.,TRBV13,.,CASSLGQGSYGYTF,TGTGCCAGCAGCTTAGGCCAGGGAAGTTATGGCTACACCTTC
TRBJ2-7,.,TRBV30,TRBD2,CAWTQVPTSGLGEQYF,TGTGCCTGGACCCAAGTCCCTACTAGCGGGCTGGGCGAGCAGTACTTC
TRBJ2-1,.,TRBV7-2,TRBD2,CASSLRRLAGAYNEQFF,TGTGCCAGCAGCTTACGGCGACTAGCGGGGGCCTACAATGAGCAGTTCTTC
TRBJ2-7,.,TRBV29-1,TRBD1,CSVEGIRDRGPYEQYF,TGCAGCGTTGAAGGGATCCGGGACAGGGGGCCTTACGAGCAGTACTTC
TRBJ1-1,.,TRBV28,.,CASSLKWGGTTEAFF,TGTGCCAGCAGCCTAAAGTGGGGGGGGACCACTGAAGCTTTCTTT
TRBJ2-6,.,TRBV10-3,TRBD1,CAIRGQGTGANVLTF,TGTGCCATCAGGGGACAGGGAACTGGGGCCAACGTCCTGACTTTC
TRBJ2-3,.,TRBV2,TRBD1,CASSGQGVTDTQYF,TGTGCCAGCAGTGGACAGGGGGTCACAGATACGCAGTATTTT
TRBJ1-4,.,TRBV3-1/TRBV3-2,.,CASSQFRGINEKLFF,TGTGCCAGCAGCCAGTTCCGCGGGATTAATGAAAAACTGTTTTTT
TRBJ1-2,.,TRBV10-2,.,CASSEDFGVYGYTF,TGCGCCAGCAGTGAGGACTTCGGAGTCTATGGCTACACCTTC
TRBJ2-3,.,TRBV7-3,TRBD2,CASSPRLAPADTQYF,TGTGCCAGCAGCCCCCGACTAGCGCCCGCAGATACGCAGTATTTT
TRBJ1-1,few,TRBV6-5,TRBD1,CASNQGGSEAFF,TGTGCCAGCAACCAGGGGGGTTCTGAAGCTTTCTTT
TRBJ1-5,.,TRBV28,.,CASTVHWGTNQPQHF,TGTGCCAGCACAGTCCACTGGGGGACTAATCAGCCCCAGCATTTT
TRBJ2-7,.,TRBV28,.,CASSIVQGPYEQYF,TGTGCCAGCAGTATAGTACAGGGCCCCTACGAGCAGTACTTC
TRBJ1-2,.,TRBV7-2,.,CASSLEVGGYTF,TGTGCCAGCAGCTTGGAGGTGGGTGGCTACACCTTC
TRBJ1-2,.,TRBV11-2,.,CASSLESTVYGYTF,TGTGCCAGCAGCTTAGAAAGTACGGTCTATGGCTACACCTTC
TRBJ1-6,.,TRBV18,TRBD1,CASSPTSDRQNSPLHF,TGTGCCAGCTCACCTACTTCGGACAGGCAAAATTCACCCCTCCACTTT
TRBJ1-6,.,TRBV4-1,.,CASSHSPVNSPLHF,TGCGCCAGCAGCCATTCCCCTGTGAATTCACCCCTCCACTTT
TRBJ1-2,many,TRBV3-1/TRBV3-2,.,CASSQEGARGYTF,TGTGCCAGCAGCCAAGAGGGGGCGCGAGGCTACACCTTC
TRBJ1-1,.,TRBV7-2,.,CASSPQGGKTEAFF,TGTGCCAGCAGCCCGCAGGGAGGTAAGACTGAAGCTTTCTTT
TRBJ1-4,.,TRBV18,.,CASSPRADSNEKLFF,TGTGCCAGCTCACCGCGGGCAGATTCTAATGAAAAACTGTTTTTT
TRBJ2-7,once,TRBV5-4,.,CASSLGGVLVEQYF,TGTGCCAGCAGCTTGGGCGGGGTTCTGGTCGAGCAGTACTTC
TRBJ2-3,.,TRBV27,.,CASSLFGLDTQYF,TGTGCCAGCAGTTTATTTGGGCTGGATACGCAGTATTTT
TRBJ2-3,.,TRBV2,.,CASRRSGARDTQYF,TGTGCCAGCAGAAGGTCTGGGGCCAGAGATACGCAGTATTTT
TRBJ2-3,.,TRBV6-6,TRBD2,CASSPGGGVKTSTDTQYF,TGTGCCAGCAGTCCCGGTGGGGGGGTAAAGACTAGCACAGATACGCAGTATTTT
TRBJ1-1,.,TRBV3-1/TRBV3-2,.,CASSQERIRHMNTEAFF,TGTGCCAGCAGCCAAGAGAGAATCAGGCACATGAACACTGAAGCTTTCTTT